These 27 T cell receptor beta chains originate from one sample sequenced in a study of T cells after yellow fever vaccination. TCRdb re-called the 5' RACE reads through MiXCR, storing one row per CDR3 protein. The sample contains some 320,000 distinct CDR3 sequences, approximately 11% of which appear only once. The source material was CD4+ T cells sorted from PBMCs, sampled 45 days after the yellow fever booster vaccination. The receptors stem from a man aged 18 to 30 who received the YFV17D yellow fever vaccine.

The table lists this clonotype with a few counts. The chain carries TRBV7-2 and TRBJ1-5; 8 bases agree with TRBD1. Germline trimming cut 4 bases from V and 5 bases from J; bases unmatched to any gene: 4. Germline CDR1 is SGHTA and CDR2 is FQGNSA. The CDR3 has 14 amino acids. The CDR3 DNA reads TGTGCCAGCAGCTCGACAGGGGCGTATCAGCCCCAGCATTTT. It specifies CASSSTGAYQPQHF. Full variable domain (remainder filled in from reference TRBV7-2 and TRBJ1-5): GAGVSQSPSNKVTEKGKDVELRCDPISGHTALYWYRQSLGQGLEFLIYFQGNSAPDKSGLPSDRFSAERTGGSVSTLTIQRTQQEDSAVYLCASSSTGAYQPQHFGDGTRLSIL.

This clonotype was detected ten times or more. The CDR3 DNA sequence: TGTGCCACCACGGAGGGGAGTAACTATGGCTACACCTTC. The encoded protein is CATTEGSNYGYTF. The chain carries TRBV28 and TRBJ1-2, with a possible D match to TRBD1 (5 bases). Per germline, CDR1 MDHEN and CDR2 SYDVKM. The ends were cut back, 10 bases at V and 1 base at J, with 13 bases in the middle. This CDR3 is built from 13 residues.

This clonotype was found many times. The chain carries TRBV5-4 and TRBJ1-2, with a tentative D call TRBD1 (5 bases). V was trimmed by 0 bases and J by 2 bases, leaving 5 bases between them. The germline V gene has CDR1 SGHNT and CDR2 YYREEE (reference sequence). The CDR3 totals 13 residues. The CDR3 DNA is TGTGCCAGCAGCTTGGAGGGGAACTATGGCTACACCTTC. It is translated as CASSLEGNYGYTF.

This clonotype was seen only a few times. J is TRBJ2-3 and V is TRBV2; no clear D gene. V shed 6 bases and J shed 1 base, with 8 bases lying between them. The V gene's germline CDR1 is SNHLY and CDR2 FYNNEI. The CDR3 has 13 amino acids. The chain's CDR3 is CASRGAGTDTQYF. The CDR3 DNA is TGTGCCAGCAGGGGTGCGGGCACAGATACGCAGTATTTT.

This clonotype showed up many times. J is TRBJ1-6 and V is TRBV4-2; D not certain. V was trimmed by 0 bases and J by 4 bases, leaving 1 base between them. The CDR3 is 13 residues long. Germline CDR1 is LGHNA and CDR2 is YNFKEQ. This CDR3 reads CASSQEYNSPLHF. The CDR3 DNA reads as TGTGCCAGCAGCCAAGAATATAATTCACCCCTCCACTTT.

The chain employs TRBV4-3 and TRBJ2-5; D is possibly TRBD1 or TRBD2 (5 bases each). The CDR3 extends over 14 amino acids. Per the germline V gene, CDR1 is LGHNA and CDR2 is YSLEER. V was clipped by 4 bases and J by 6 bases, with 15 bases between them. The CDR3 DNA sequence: TGCGCCAGCAGCCCCGAGGGGAGCCGGAAGACCCAGTACTTC. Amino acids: CASSPEGSRKTQYF.

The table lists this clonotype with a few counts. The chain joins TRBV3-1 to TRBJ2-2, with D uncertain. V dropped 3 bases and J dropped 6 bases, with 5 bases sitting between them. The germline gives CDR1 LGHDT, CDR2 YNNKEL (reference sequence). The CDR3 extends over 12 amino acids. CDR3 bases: TGTGCCAGCAGCCAGTTGGCCGGGGAGCTGTTTTTT. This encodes CASSQLAGELFF.

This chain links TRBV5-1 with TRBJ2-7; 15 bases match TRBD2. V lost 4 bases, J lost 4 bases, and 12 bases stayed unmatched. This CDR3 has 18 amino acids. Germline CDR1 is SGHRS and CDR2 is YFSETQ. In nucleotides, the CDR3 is TGCGCCAGCAGCACCGGGACTAGCGGGGGGCGTCGAGTGTACGAGCAGTACTTC. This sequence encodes CASSTGTSGGRRVYEQYF.

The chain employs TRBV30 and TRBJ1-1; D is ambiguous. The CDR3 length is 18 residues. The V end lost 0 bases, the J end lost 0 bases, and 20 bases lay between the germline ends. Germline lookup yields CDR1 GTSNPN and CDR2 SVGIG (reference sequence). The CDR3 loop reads CAWSVRSWGKGLNTEAFF. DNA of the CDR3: TGTGCCTGGAGTGTACGCTCGTGGGGTAAGGGATTGAACACTGAAGCTTTCTTT. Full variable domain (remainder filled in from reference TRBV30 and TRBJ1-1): SQTIHQWPATLVQPVGSPLSLECTVEGTSNPNLYWYRQAAGRGLQLLFYSVGIGQISSEVPQNLSASRPQDRQFILSSKKLLLSDSGFYLCAWSVRSWGKGLNTEAFFGQGTRLTVV.

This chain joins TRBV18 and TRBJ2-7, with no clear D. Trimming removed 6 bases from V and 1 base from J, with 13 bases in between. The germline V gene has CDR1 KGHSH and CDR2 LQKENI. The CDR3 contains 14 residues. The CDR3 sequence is CASSPNTQSYEQYF. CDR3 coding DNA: TGTGCCAGCTCGCCAAACACCCAATCCTACGAGCAGTACTTC.

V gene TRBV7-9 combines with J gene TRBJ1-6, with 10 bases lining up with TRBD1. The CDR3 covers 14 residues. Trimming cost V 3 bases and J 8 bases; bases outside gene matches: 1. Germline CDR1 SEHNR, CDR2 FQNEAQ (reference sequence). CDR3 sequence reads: CASSFGTGDSPLHF. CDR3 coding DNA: TGTGCCAGCAGCTTCGGGACAGGGGATTCACCCCTCCACTTT.

CDR3 sequence (DNA): TGCAGTGCTAGAGAAAGGGGGGGGTCCTACAATGAGCAGTTCTTC. Translating gives CSARERGGSYNEQFF. The genes are TRBV20-1 and TRBJ2-1; D possibly corresponds to TRBD2 (7 bases). CDR1 and CDR2 from the germline V gene are DFQATT and SNEGSKA (reference sequence). The CDR3 runs 15 residues. Deletions cut 0 bases from V and 1 base from J, with 10 bases between.

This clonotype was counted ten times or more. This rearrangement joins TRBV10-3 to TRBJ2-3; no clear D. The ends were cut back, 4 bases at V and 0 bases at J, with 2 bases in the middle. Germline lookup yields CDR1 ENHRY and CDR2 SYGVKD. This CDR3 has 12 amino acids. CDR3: CAISGSTDTQYF. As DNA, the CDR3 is TGTGCCATCAGTGGTAGCACAGATACGCAGTATTTT.

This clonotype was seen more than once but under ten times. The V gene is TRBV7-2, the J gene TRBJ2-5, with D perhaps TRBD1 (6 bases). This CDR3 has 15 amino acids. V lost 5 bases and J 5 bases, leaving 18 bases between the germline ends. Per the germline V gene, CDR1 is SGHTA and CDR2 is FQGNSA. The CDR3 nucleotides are TGTGCCAGCAGCGCATTCGGGACACCAGAGGAGACCCAGTACTTC. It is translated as CASSAFGTPEETQYF.

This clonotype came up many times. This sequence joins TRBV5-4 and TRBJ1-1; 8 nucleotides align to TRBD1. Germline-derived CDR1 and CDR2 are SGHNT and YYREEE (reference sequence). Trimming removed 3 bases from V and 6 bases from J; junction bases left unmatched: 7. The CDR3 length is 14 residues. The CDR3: CASSSGGEPAEAFF. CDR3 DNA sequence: TGTGCCAGCAGCTCAGGGGGCGAACCTGCTGAAGCTTTCTTT. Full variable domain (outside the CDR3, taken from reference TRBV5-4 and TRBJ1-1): ETGVTQSPTHLIKTRGQQVTLRCSSQSGHNTVSWYQQALGQGPQFIFQYYREEENGRGNFPPRFSGLQFPNYSSELNVNALELDDSALYLCASSSGGEPAEAFFGQGTRLTVV.

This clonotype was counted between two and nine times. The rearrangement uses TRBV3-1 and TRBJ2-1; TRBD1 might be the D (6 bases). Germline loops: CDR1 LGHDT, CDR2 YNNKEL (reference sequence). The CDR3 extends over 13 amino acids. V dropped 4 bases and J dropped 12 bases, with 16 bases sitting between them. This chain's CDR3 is CASSPRDTGGQFF. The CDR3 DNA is TGTGCCAGCAGCCCTCGGGACACCGGAGGGCAGTTCTTC.

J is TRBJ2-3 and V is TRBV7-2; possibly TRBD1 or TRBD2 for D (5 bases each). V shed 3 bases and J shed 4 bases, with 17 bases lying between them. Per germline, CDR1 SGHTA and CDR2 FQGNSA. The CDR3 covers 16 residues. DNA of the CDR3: TGTGCCAGCAGCTTGTCCGGGACCCCGGGCCCAGATACGCAGTATTTT. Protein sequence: CASSLSGTPGPDTQYF.

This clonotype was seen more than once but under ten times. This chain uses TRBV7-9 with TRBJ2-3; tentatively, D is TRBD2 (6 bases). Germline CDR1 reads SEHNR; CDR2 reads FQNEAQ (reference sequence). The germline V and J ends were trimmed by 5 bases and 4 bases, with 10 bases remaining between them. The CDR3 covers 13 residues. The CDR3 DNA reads TGTGCCAGCAGCACTTGGGGGGCAGATACGCAGTATTTT. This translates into CASSTWGADTQYF.

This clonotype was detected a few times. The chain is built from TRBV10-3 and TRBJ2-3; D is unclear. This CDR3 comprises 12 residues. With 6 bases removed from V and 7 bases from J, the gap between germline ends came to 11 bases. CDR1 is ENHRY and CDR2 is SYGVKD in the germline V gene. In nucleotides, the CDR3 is TGTGCCATCAGCCCCACGGGTTATACGCAGTATTTT. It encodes CAISPTGYTQYF.

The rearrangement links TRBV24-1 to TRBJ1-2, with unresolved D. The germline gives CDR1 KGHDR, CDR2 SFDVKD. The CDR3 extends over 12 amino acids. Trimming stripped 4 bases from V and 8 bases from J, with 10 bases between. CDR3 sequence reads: CATSDPFSGYTF. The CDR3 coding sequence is TGTGCCACCAGTGACCCCTTCTCCGGCTACACCTTC.

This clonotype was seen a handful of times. The CDR3 region is CASSIHTGELFF. In DNA form, the CDR3 reads TGTGCCAGCAGCATACACACCGGGGAGCTGTTTTTT. This chain links TRBV7-6 with TRBJ2-2; no clear D. This CDR3 has 12 amino acids. Trimming shortened V by 5 bases and J by 3 bases, and 4 bases separated the two germline ends. Germline assignment: CDR1 SGHVS and CDR2 FNYEAQ.

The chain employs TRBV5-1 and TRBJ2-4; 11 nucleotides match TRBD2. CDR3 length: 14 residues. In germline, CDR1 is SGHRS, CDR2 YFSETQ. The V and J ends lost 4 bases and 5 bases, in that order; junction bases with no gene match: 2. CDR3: CASSEGLAENIQYF. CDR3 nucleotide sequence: TGCGCCAGCAGCGAGGGACTAGCGGAAAACATTCAGTACTTC.

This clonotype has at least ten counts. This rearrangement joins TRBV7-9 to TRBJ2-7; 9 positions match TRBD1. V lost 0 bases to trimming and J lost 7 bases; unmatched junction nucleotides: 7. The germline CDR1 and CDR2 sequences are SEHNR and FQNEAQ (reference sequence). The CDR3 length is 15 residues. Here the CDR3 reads CASSLAGQGPTEQYV. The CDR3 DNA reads TGTGCCAGCAGCTTAGCGGGACAGGGACCTACAGAGCAGTACGTC.

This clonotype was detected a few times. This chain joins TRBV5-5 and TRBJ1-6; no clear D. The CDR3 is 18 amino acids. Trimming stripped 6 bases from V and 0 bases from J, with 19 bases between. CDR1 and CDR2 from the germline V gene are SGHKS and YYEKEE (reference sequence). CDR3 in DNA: TGTGCCAGCACCCTCATACGTACCCTGAGCTCCTATAATTCACCCCTCCACTTT. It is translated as CASTLIRTLSSYNSPLHF.

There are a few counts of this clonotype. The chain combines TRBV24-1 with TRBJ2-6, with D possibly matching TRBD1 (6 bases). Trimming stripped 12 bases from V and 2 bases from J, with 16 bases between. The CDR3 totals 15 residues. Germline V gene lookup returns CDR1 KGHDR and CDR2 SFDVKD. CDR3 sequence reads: CAVRPGAAGANVLTF. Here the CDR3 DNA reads TGTGCCGTTCGGCCAGGGGCTGCTGGGGCCAACGTCCTGACTTTC.

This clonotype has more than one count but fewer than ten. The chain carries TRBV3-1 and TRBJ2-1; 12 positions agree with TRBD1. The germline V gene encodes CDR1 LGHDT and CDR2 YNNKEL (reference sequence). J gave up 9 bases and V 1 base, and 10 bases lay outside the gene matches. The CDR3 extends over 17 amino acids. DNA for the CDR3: TGTGCCAGCAGCCAAGCACCTCCGGGACAGGGGGCAACTGAGCAGTTCTTC. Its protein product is CASSQAPPGQGATEQFF.

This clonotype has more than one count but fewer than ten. CDR3 DNA: TGTGCCAGCAGCCAAGTGGCAGGACGGAAGAAGGGAGAGCAGTACTTC. This gives the protein CASSQVAGRKKGEQYF. The chain joins TRBV3-1 to TRBJ2-7; D not certain. V was trimmed by 1 base and J by 7 bases, leaving 20 bases between them. The CDR3 has 16 amino acids. In germline, CDR1 is LGHDT, CDR2 YNNKEL (reference sequence).